This T cell receptor beta chain originates from a study of blood T cell repertoires in COVID-19. Study as a whole: From the United States, Italy and Spain came samples of acute and convalescent COVID-19. T cells, B-cell-depleted T cells, or PBMCs provided the cDNA or gDNA that served as material.

The CDR3 is 15 residues long. Trimming took off 5 bases at V and 0 bases at J, with 14 bases between the two ends. Germline V lookup: CDR1 MDHEN, CDR2 SYDVKM. Original methodology: Estimation of nucleated cell counts relied on the amplification of reference gene primers. The table came from immunoSEQ multiplex PCR; TCRdb's copy has only in-frame clones and leaves some out. That table furnishes V, J and clone size, whereas the DNA furnished D and trimming. The top ten hold 1.5% to 1.7% of the sample, which has around 190,000 clones, roughly 84% seen once. The source material was peripheral blood. V is TRBV28 and J is TRBJ2-7, with D unclear. The sequence derives from a human donor in a cohort sampled during active COVID-19. The CDR3 coding sequence is TGTGCCAGCAGTCCTGCCAGCGCCGTCTCCTACGAGCAGTACTTC. It encodes CASSPASAVSYEQYF.